The 31 T cell receptor beta chains below were found in one sample sequenced in a study of radiotherapy plus CTLA-4 blockade in lung cancer. Sequenced by immunoSEQ multiplex PCR; TCRdb stores in-frame clones only, minus some. The sample has 95,000 to 150,000 clones, about 87% seen once. The sample here was peripheral blood, taken from a patient treated with radiotherapy plus ipilimumab. The source is a human donor with non-small cell lung cancer that progressed on radiotherapy plus ipilimumab.

V usage is TRBV18 and J usage is TRBJ2-7; D is undetermined. The CDR3 spans 14 residues. The germline gives CDR1 KGHSH, CDR2 LQKENI. Deletions cut 2 bases from V and 2 bases from J, with 10 bases between. CDR3 region: CASSPRDGTYEQYF. The DNA of the CDR3 is TGTGCCAGCTCACCAAGAGACGGAACCTACGAGCAGTACTTC.

The chain couples TRBV2 to TRBJ2-3; TRBD2 agrees at 14 bases. The ends lost 2 bases at V and 11 bases at J; junction bases unmatched: 27. Germline assignment: CDR1 SNHLY and CDR2 FYNNEI. There are 22 residues in the CDR3. The CDR3 DNA follows: TGTGCCAGCAGTGAATATGGGACTAGCGGGAGAGGGGGGGCGATACGGACGCTTGAGCAGTATTTT. Translation gives CASSEYGTSGRGGAIRTLEQYF.

In its sample, this clone was seen once. The genes are TRBV7-9 and TRBJ1-5, with D possibly TRBD1 on 5 matching bases. With 5 bases removed from V and 8 bases from J, the gap between germline ends came to 16 bases. This CDR3 comprises 14 residues. Germline V gene data show CDR1 as SEHNR and CDR2 as FQNEAQ (reference sequence). The CDR3 spells CASSQTGTPEPQHF. CDR3 DNA: TGTGCCAGCAGCCAAACCGGGACCCCGGAGCCCCAGCATTTT.

The chain uses TRBV6-1 and TRBJ2-7, with D maybe TRBD2 (5 bases). V shed 6 bases and J shed 1 base, with 13 bases lying between them. Germline lookup yields CDR1 MNHNS and CDR2 SASEGT. This CDR3 spans 14 amino acids. CDR3 protein: CASRDRSGSYEQYF. The CDR3 nucleotides read TGTGCCAGCAGAGATCGAAGCGGTTCCTACGAGCAGTACTTC.

The rearrangement uses TRBV13 and TRBJ1-3, with no clear D. Germline CDR1 and CDR2: PRHDT and FYEKMQ (reference sequence). The CDR3 extends over 14 amino acids. V dropped 0 bases and J dropped 4 bases, with 7 bases sitting between them. CDR3: CASSLGLTGNTIYF. The DNA for the CDR3 is TGTGCCAGCAGCTTAGGCCTCACCGGAAACACCATATATTTT. The whole variable domain, remainder taken from reference TRBV13 and TRBJ1-3, is AAGVIQSPRHLIKEKRETATLKCYPIPRHDTVYWYQQGPGQDPQFLISFYEKMQSDKGSIPDRFSAQQFSDYHSELNMSSLELGDSALYFCASSLGLTGNTIYFGEGSWLTVV.

CDR3 bases: TGTGCCAGCAGCCGATCGGCAACAGGGTCGGGCACTGAAGCTTTCTTT. Protein: CASSRSATGSGTEAFF. This chain uses TRBV7-6 with TRBJ1-1; the D gene is possibly TRBD1 (6 bases). Germline-derived CDR1 and CDR2 are SGHVS and FNYEAQ. The V end lost 5 bases, the J end lost 4 bases, and 20 bases lay between the germline ends. The CDR3 length is 16 residues. Combining the CDR3 with reference TRBV7-6 and TRBJ1-1 gives the whole variable domain GAGVSQSPRYKVTKRGQDVALRCDPISGHVSLYWYRQALGQGPEFLTYFNYEAQQDKSGLPNDRFSAERPEGSISTLTIQRTEQRDSAMYRCASSRSATGSGTEAFFGQGTRLTVV.

The chain recombines TRBV6-1 with TRBJ2-7, with 9 bases fitting TRBD1. The trim removed 7 bases at V and 4 bases at J, leaving 11 bases unmatched. This CDR3 comprises 15 residues. CDR1 and CDR2 from the germline V gene are MNHNS and SASEGT. CDR3 in DNA: TGTGCCAGCACTCAGGCCGGGACAGGGTTTTACGAGCAGTACTTC. Translating it yields CASTQAGTGFYEQYF.

The V call is TRBV5-1, the J call TRBJ2-1; D remains ambiguous. The V gene lost 0 bases and the J gene lost 10 bases, with 11 bases spanning the gap. Per the germline V gene, CDR1 is SGHRS and CDR2 is YFSETQ. The CDR3 is made up of 13 amino acids. The CDR3 loop reads CASSLAGPNEQFF. The CDR3 region has the DNA TGCGCCAGCAGCTTGGCCGGTCCTAACGAGCAGTTCTTC.

V usage is TRBV5-1 and J usage is TRBJ2-3; perhaps TRBD1 as D (6 bases). Germline V gene lookup returns CDR1 SGHRS and CDR2 YFSETQ. This CDR3 contains 16 residues. V lost 4 bases to trimming and J lost 4 bases, with 19 bases between them. CDR3 loop: CASSPDGGAGADTQYF. The DNA for the CDR3 is TGCGCCAGCAGCCCGGATGGGGGCGCTGGGGCAGATACGCAGTATTTT.

The chain couples TRBV6-1 to TRBJ2-7; tentatively, D is TRBD2 (6 bases). With 8 bases removed from V and 4 bases from J, the gap between germline ends came to 12 bases. The CDR3 spans 12 residues. The germline V gene encodes CDR1 MNHNS and CDR2 SASEGT. The CDR3 bases are TGTGCCAGCGGAGGGCAGAGATACGAGCAGTACTTC. It yields the protein CASGGQRYEQYF.

The V call is TRBV5-4, the J call TRBJ2-5; 12 bases map to TRBD2. The CDR3 loop spans 15 amino acids. Germline-derived CDR1 and CDR2 are SGHNT and YYREEE (reference sequence). The ends lost 3 bases at V and 5 bases at J; junction bases unmatched: 5. The CDR3 reads CASSSTSGRGETQYF. The CDR3 nucleotides read TGTGCCAGCAGCTCGACTAGCGGGAGAGGCGAGACCCAGTACTTC.

DNA of the CDR3: TGCGCCAGCAGCCCTGGGGGGAACACTGAAGCTTTCTTT. This translates into CASSPGGNTEAFF. V and J are TRBV5-1 and TRBJ1-1; a possible D gene is TRBD1 (5 bases). The germline gives CDR1 SGHRS, CDR2 YFSETQ. The V gene lost 4 bases and the J gene lost 1 base, with 8 bases spanning the gap. The CDR3 sequence is 13 residues long. The variable domain in full, with the rest retrieved from reference TRBV5-1 and TRBJ1-1, is KAGVTQTPRYLIKTRGQQVTLSCSPISGHRSVSWYQQTPGQGLQFLFEYFSETQRNKGNFPGRFSGRQFSNSRSEMNVSTLELGDSALYLCASSPGGNTEAFFGQGTRLTVV.

V is TRBV6-6 and J is TRBJ1-2; D gene unclear. The CDR3 is made up of 11 amino acids. The V gene's germline CDR1 is MNHNY and CDR2 SVGAGI (reference sequence). With 2 bases removed from V and 6 bases from J, the gap between germline ends came to 4 bases. DNA of the CDR3: TGTGCCAGCAGTTACCTCAATGGCTACACCTTC. Translation gives CASSYLNGYTF.

The CDR3 here is CAYTGGYGYTF. CDR3 in DNA: TGTGCCTATACCGGGGGATATGGCTACACCTTC. The V and J genes are TRBV30 and TRBJ1-2, with D perhaps matching TRBD1 (5 bases). V lost 7 bases and J 5 bases, leaving 11 bases between the germline ends. Germline loops: CDR1 GTSNPN, CDR2 SVGIG (reference sequence). This CDR3 has 11 amino acids.

This rearrangement joins TRBV6-1 to TRBJ2-3; D remains ambiguous. The germline CDR1 and CDR2 sequences are MNHNS and SASEGT. V was clipped by 7 bases and J by 4 bases, with 9 bases between them. This CDR3 comprises 12 residues. The CDR3 here is CASKIEPDTQYF. CDR3 nucleotide sequence: TGTGCCAGCAAAATTGAGCCAGATACGCAGTATTTT.

CDR3 protein: CASSRDSYEQYF. The DNA of the CDR3 is TGTGCCAGCAGTAGGGACTCCTACGAGCAGTACTTC. The chain employs TRBV2 and TRBJ2-7; D gene uncertain. Trimming removed 5 bases at V and 0 bases at J, with 5 bases between. Germline CDR1 reads SNHLY; CDR2 reads FYNNEI. The CDR3 is 12 amino acids.

The rearrangement joins TRBV5-5 to TRBJ1-2; D is ambiguous. Germline CDR1 SGHKS, CDR2 YYEKEE (reference sequence). V was shortened by 2 bases and J by 3 bases, with 11 bases between the two germline ends. This CDR3 has 14 residues. The CDR3 DNA follows: TGTGCCAGCAGCTTTTGGGGTTCGGACTATGGCTACACCTTC. Its translation: CASSFWGSDYGYTF.

The chain is built from TRBV7-8 and TRBJ1-2; 8 nucleotides line up with TRBD1. V dropped 4 bases and J dropped 4; count of bases not matched to a gene: 8. CDR1 and CDR2 from the germline V gene are SGHVS and FQNEAQ. The CDR3 has 15 amino acids. The CDR3 region has the DNA TGTGCCAGCAGCTCACGAACAGGGGGTGTCTATGGCTACACCTTC. Protein sequence: CASSSRTGGVYGYTF.

The chain combines TRBV2 with TRBJ1-5; 7 bases are a match to TRBD1. Looked up from germline, CDR1 is SNHLY and CDR2 is FYNNEI. The length of the CDR3 is 13 residues. Trimming took 2 bases from V and 7 from J; bases not matched to a gene: 2. As DNA, the CDR3 is TGTGCCAGCAGTGAACTAGGGGGCCAGCCCCAGCATTTT. Its protein product is CASSELGGQPQHF. The full variable domain, its missing parts supplied by reference TRBV2 and TRBJ1-5, is EPEVTQTPSHQVTQMGQEVILRCVPISNHLYFYWYRQILGQKVEFLVSFYNNEISEKSEIFDDQFSVERPDGSNFTLKIRSTKLEDSAMYFCASSELGGQPQHFGDGTRLSIL.

The rearrangement joins TRBV7-6 to TRBJ2-7, with 7 bases that match TRBD2. Germline V gives CDR1 SGHVS, CDR2 FNYEAQ. Unmatched junction bases numbered 14, after V lost 5 bases and J lost 7 bases. This CDR3 spans 15 amino acids. The CDR3 here is CASSPRRAGDGEQYF. The CDR3 coding sequence is TGTGCCAGCAGCCCCCGACGGGCGGGAGATGGGGAGCAGTACTTC.

The chain carries TRBV5-1 and TRBJ1-5; D not resolved. The CDR3 is made up of 15 amino acids. Germline V gene lookup returns CDR1 SGHRS and CDR2 YFSETQ. V lost 4 bases and J lost 0, with 11 bases in between. DNA of the CDR3: TGCGCCAGCAGCCTCTCGGACCCTAGCAATCAGCCCCAGCATTTT. It encodes CASSLSDPSNQPQHF.

The chain joins TRBV5-1 to TRBJ2-5, with D perhaps matching TRBD1 (5 bases). The CDR3 spans 15 residues. CDR1 is SGHRS and CDR2 is YFSETQ in the germline V gene. V dropped 0 bases and J dropped 5 bases, with 14 bases sitting between them. CDR3 sequence reads: CASSLVAGPGETQYF. The CDR3 DNA sequence: TGCGCCAGCAGCTTGGTAGCAGGGCCAGGGGAGACCCAGTACTTC. Using reference TRBV5-1 and TRBJ2-5 for the parts outside the CDR3, the full variable domain is KAGVTQTPRYLIKTRGQQVTLSCSPISGHRSVSWYQQTPGQGLQFLFEYFSETQRNKGNFPGRFSGRQFSNSRSEMNVSTLELGDSALYLCASSLVAGPGETQYFGPGTRLLVL.

The gene calls are TRBV7-2 and TRBJ2-7, with D uncertain. The CDR3 consists of 11 residues. Germline V CDR1 and CDR2: SGHTA, FQGNSA. The V end lost 5 bases, the J end lost 5 bases, and 7 bases lay between the germline ends. DNA of the CDR3: TGTGCCAGCAGCCTAATGAACGAGCAGTACTTC. This encodes CASSLMNEQYF.

The rearrangement uses TRBV5-4 and TRBJ2-2; tentatively, D is TRBD1 (5 bases). The CDR3 spans 17 residues. Germline V gene data show CDR1 as SGHNT and CDR2 as YYREEE (reference sequence). Trimming removed 5 bases from V and 0 bases from J, with 17 bases in between. The CDR3 protein is CASRPEAGPANTGELFF. In DNA form, the CDR3 reads TGTGCCAGCAGGCCGGAAGCAGGGCCCGCGAACACCGGGGAGCTGTTTTTT.

The chain links TRBV30 to TRBJ2-1; either TRBD1 or TRBD2 may fit D (7 bases each). The CDR3 has 18 residues. The V gene's germline CDR1 is GTSNPN and CDR2 SVGIG (reference sequence). V was shortened by 0 bases and J by 0 bases, with 18 bases between the two germline ends. The CDR3 DNA reads TGTGCCTGGAGTGTACAGGGGACTACATCCTTCTCCTACAATGAGCAGTTCTTC. It is translated as CAWSVQGTTSFSYNEQFF.

The rearrangement links TRBV7-2 to TRBJ1-1; D is unclear. V was clipped by 5 bases and J by 1 base, with 23 bases between them. Per germline, CDR1 SGHTA and CDR2 FQGNSA. The CDR3 length is 18 residues. The CDR3 protein is CASSPAWPAPLPNTEAFF. In nucleotides, the CDR3 is TGTGCCAGCAGCCCGGCTTGGCCAGCCCCTCTTCCGAACACTGAAGCTTTCTTT.

The V gene is TRBV25-1, the J gene TRBJ1-4, with TRBD1 matching 7 bases. The CDR3 runs to 18 residues. The V segment lost 5 bases and the J segment 0 bases; nucleotides outside the gene matches: 12. Germline V CDR1 and CDR2: MGHDK, SYGVNS. In nucleotides, the CDR3 is TGTGCCAGCAGTAGTCGACAGGGACTTAGGGCAACTAATGAAAAACTGTTTTTT. Residues: CASSSRQGLRATNEKLFF.

V and J are TRBV6-5 and TRBJ1-1; no clear D gene. This CDR3 has 12 amino acids. Germline assignment: CDR1 MNHEY and CDR2 SVGAGI. V gave up 8 bases and J gave up 1 base, with 8 bases separating them. This chain's CDR3 is CASRAGNTEAFF. The CDR3 DNA sequence: TGTGCCAGCCGGGCGGGGAACACTGAAGCTTTCTTT.

The table lists this clone with a count of one. The chain recombines TRBV29-1 with TRBJ1-2; D uncertain. The V end was cut by 6 bases, the J end by 1 base, with 9 bases between. Germline values: CDR1 SQVTM, CDR2 ANQGSEA. CDR3 length: 12 amino acids. The CDR3 reads CSVTDVNYGYTF. In DNA, the CDR3 is TGCAGCGTCACGGACGTTAACTATGGCTACACCTTC.

This clone showed up just once. The V gene is TRBV11-2, the J gene TRBJ2-5, with D perhaps matching TRBD1 (5 bases). Germline values: CDR1 SGHAT, CDR2 FQNNGV. V lost 1 base, J lost 2 bases, and 14 bases lay in between. The CDR3 totals 16 residues. The CDR3 DNA is TGTGCCAGCAGCTTAGGCCATGGGGCAGAGCAAGAGACCCAGTACTTC. Protein sequence: CASSLGHGAEQETQYF.

The chain recombines TRBV6-1 with TRBJ2-1, with TRBD1 matching 8 bases. This CDR3 spans 15 amino acids. V lost 6 bases and J lost 2; bases outside the gene matches: 6. CDR1 is MNHNS and CDR2 is SASEGT in the germline V gene. CDR3 nucleotides: TGTGCCAGCAGCACCGACAGGGGAGCCTACAATGAGCAGTTCTTC. This gives the protein CASSTDRGAYNEQFF.